The clone carrying this T cell receptor (beta chain) was seen at least ten times. The antigen is not known. CDR3 length: 16 amino acids. Trimming cost V 2 bases and J 8 bases; bases outside gene matches: 7. Germline V lookup: CDR1 SEHNR, CDR2 FQNEAQ (reference sequence). The data were taken from a study of regulatory T cells in long-lasting Graves disease. General study results and limits: Persistent patients had more shared public clonotypes (around 2,500) than new patients (approximately 970). TCR diversity was lower in persistent Graves' patients (versus newly diagnosed ones). TRBV28 was favored in persistent disease, as were TRBJ1-2 and TRBJ2-5.

Arm-PCR of CDR3 regions and iRepertoire HTBI primers were used to build TCR beta libraries. MiXCR, run by TCRdb on the multiplex PCR reads, gives a single entry per CDR3 protein. The data show some 230,000 distinct CDR3 sequences, with about a sixth seen just once and around 20% held by the top ten. Time point defined: newly diagnosed GD, antithyroid drugs for less than 3 months. Extracted RNA from PBMCs served as the source of the TCR library. This chain links TRBV7-9 with TRBJ2-1; TRBD1 agrees at 12 bases. The input for sequencing was peripheral blood mononuclear cells (PBMCs), taken at new diagnosis, from a patient treated with antithyroid drugs. This TCR was recovered from a female donor with Graves disease. In nucleotides, the CDR3 is TGTGCCAGCAGCTTACCAGCCGGGACAGGGGGCGATGAGCAGTTCTTC. Translated, it gives CASSLPAGTGGDEQFF.